This entry lists 18 T cell receptor beta chains sequenced from one sample in a study of human T cells and chemical hapten exposure (dated by TCRdb to about 2021). Libraries were built with RACE. Instrument on record: NextSeq 500. TCRdb reprocessed the public reads (quality trimming at Q25 with fastp, clone calling with MiXCR) and kept in-frame beta chains. Each CDR3 protein appears once, grouped with its most common genes and DNA. The table for this sample lists around 100,000 distinct CDR3 sequences; roughly 11% of them were counted only once. Clones ranked in the top ten supply 3% to 4% of the sample. What this sample's time point label stands for: patch test 1, 2 weeks after DPC sensitization. Explained via the paper, the treatment or condition label denotes: therapeutic diphenylcyclopropenone sensitization with weekly scalp DPC. Here the sequenced sample was whole blood, taken in connection with sensitization to the hapten diphenylcyclopropenone (DPC). All receptors derive from a woman in her forties with alopecia areata. Some clones in this sample may be carry-over from other donors' samples.

This chain connects TRBV4-1 to TRBJ1-5, with D uncertain. Germline CDR1 and CDR2: MGHRA and YSYEKL. V was trimmed by 4 bases and J by 0 bases, leaving 10 bases between them. The CDR3 has 15 residues. The CDR3 region is CASSPTQNSNQPQHF. DNA of the CDR3: TGCGCCAGCAGCCCCACACAAAATAGCAATCAGCCCCAGCATTTT.

Only a few counts were recorded for this clonotype. The chain uses TRBV7-9 and TRBJ1-1; D gene ambiguous. The length of the CDR3 is 12 residues. Germline CDR1 SEHNR, CDR2 FQNEAQ (reference sequence). Trimming took 3 bases from V and 1 from J, leaving 3 bases between them. The CDR3 DNA follows: TGTGCCAGCAGCTTGACGAACACTGAAGCTTTCTTT. This gives the protein CASSLTNTEAFF.

This clonotype was observed many times. This chain joins TRBV20-1 and TRBJ2-2; D is perhaps TRBD1 or TRBD2 (5 bases each). The V gene's germline CDR1 is DFQATT and CDR2 SNEGSKA (reference sequence). There are 14 residues in the CDR3. Trimming cost V 6 bases and J 3 bases, with 14 bases left between them. CDR3 sequence: CSASDPGHTGELFF. CDR3 sequence (DNA): TGCAGTGCGAGCGACCCGGGGCACACCGGGGAGCTGTTTTTT.

In its sample, this clonotype was seen a few times. V is TRBV11-3 and J is TRBJ2-7; tentative D call: TRBD1 (6 bases). Trimming removed 5 bases from V and 5 bases from J, with 19 bases in between. From germline, CDR1 is SGHNT and CDR2 YENEEA. This CDR3 comprises 15 residues. CDR3 in amino acids: CASSQRKTGIHEQYF. The CDR3 DNA is TGTGCCAGCAGCCAGAGGAAGACAGGCATCCACGAGCAGTACTTC.

This clonotype was counted at least ten times. V is TRBV14 and J is TRBJ2-5; D gene ambiguous. The ends were cut back, 8 bases at V and 5 bases at J, with 12 bases in the middle. Per the germline V gene, CDR1 is SGHDN and CDR2 is FVKESK. The CDR3 has 12 residues. The CDR3 coding sequence is TGTGCCAGCGGCTGGACCCGGGAGACCCAGTACTTC. This translates into CASGWTRETQYF.

This clonotype has just a few counts. The chain is built from TRBV6-2 or TRBV6-3 and TRBJ2-1; no clear D. This CDR3 is 12 amino acids long. Trimming took off 2 bases at V and 9 bases at J, with 8 bases between the two ends. Germline V gene sequence: CDR1 MNHEY, CDR2 SVGEGT. The CDR3 is CASSYVGGEQFF. The CDR3 region has the DNA TGTGCCAGCAGTTACGTCGGCGGTGAGCAGTTCTTC.

The chain couples TRBV7-2 to TRBJ2-3; TRBD2 matches at 9 bases. CDR1 and CDR2 (germline): SGHTA, FQGNSA. This CDR3 is 15 amino acids long. Trimming took 4 bases from V and 2 from J; bases not matched to a gene: 4. The CDR3 bases are TGTGCCAGCAGCTCGCGGGAGGGGCTCACAGATACGCAGTATTTT. It encodes CASSSREGLTDTQYF.

The table lists this clonotype with many counts. The chain has TRBV11-2 and TRBJ2-7; the match to TRBD2 covers 8 bases. Losses at the gene ends were 5 bases for V and 6 bases for J; bases not matched to a gene: 9. The germline V gene encodes CDR1 SGHAT and CDR2 FQNNGV. The length of the CDR3 is 14 residues. CDR3 DNA: TGTGCCAGCAGCCGAAGCGGGAGATTTGGCGAGCAGTACTTC. This encodes CASSRSGRFGEQYF.

As concerns this clonotype: Germline is not matched at one junction end, which may reflect a read error. CDR3 amino acids: CSVEDREMIGEQYF. DNA of the CDR3: TGCAGCGTGGAAGACAGGGAAATGATCGGCGAGCAGTACTTC. The V call is TRBV29-1, the J call TRBJ2-7; TRBD1 aligns across 7 bases. The germline CDR1 and CDR2 sequences are SQVTM and ANQGSEA. This CDR3 comprises 14 residues.

This clonotype has only a few counts. The rearrangement joins TRBV5-1 to TRBJ1-2; 7 positions match TRBD1. V lost 5 bases to trimming and J lost 1 base; unmatched junction nucleotides: 14. The CDR3 is 17 amino acids. Germline CDR1 is SGHRS and CDR2 is YFSETQ. The DNA for the CDR3 is TGCGCCAGCAGTCCTGGGGTACGTCAGGGGGTTAACTATGGCTACACCTTC. Amino acids: CASSPGVRQGVNYGYTF. The whole variable domain, remainder taken from reference TRBV5-1 and TRBJ1-2, is KAGVTQTPRYLIKTRGQQVTLSCSPISGHRSVSWYQQTPGQGLQFLFEYFSETQRNKGNFPGRFSGRQFSNSRSEMNVSTLELGDSALYLCASSPGVRQGVNYGYTFGSGTRLTVV.

Ten or more counts support this clonotype. This chain joins TRBV11-2 and TRBJ2-7, with 10 bases fitting TRBD1. Germline assignment: CDR1 SGHAT and CDR2 FQNNGV. The CDR3 loop spans 14 amino acids. Losses at the gene ends were 4 bases for V and 5 bases for J; bases not matched to a gene: 5. CDR3 region: CASSSRDRGNEQYF. The DNA of the CDR3 is TGTGCCAGCAGCTCCCGGGACAGGGGTAACGAGCAGTACTTC.

This clonotype has at least ten counts. The rearrangement joins TRBV5-5 to TRBJ2-3; D might be TRBD2 (5 bases). The CDR3 length is 13 residues. Germline V gene sequence: CDR1 SGHKS, CDR2 YYEKEE (reference sequence). Trimming removed 4 bases from V and 3 bases from J, with 9 bases in between. The CDR3 nucleotides read TGTGCCAGCAGCCCCCCGGGGACAGATACGCAGTATTTT. It encodes CASSPPGTDTQYF.

The CDR3 reads CASRGMNTEAFF. The CDR3 bases are TGTGCCAGCAGGGGGATGAACACTGAAGCTTTCTTT. The genes are TRBV28 and TRBJ1-1; D gene uncertain. Trimming cost V 6 bases and J 0 bases, with 5 bases left between them. CDR1 and CDR2 from the germline V gene are MDHEN and SYDVKM. CDR3 size: 12 residues. Based on the CDR3 plus reference TRBV28 and TRBJ1-1, the full variable domain is DVKVTQSSRYLVKRTGEKVFLECVQDMDHENMFWYRQDPGLGLRLIYFSYDVKMKEKGDIPEGYSVSREKKERFSLILESASTNQTSMYLCASRGMNTEAFFGQGTRLTVV.

The chain employs TRBV9 and TRBJ2-1, with 11 bases lining up with TRBD2. Per germline, CDR1 SGDLS and CDR2 YYNGEE. V lost 4 bases to trimming and J lost 10 bases; unmatched junction nucleotides: 7. The CDR3 loop spans 14 amino acids. The CDR3 reads CASSSSPSGGEQFF. As DNA, the CDR3 is TGTGCCAGCAGCTCCTCACCTAGCGGGGGGGAGCAGTTCTTC.

The chain uses TRBV14 and TRBJ1-1; TRBD1 matches 10 bases. CDR1 SGHDN and CDR2 FVKESK come from the germline V gene. The ends lost 6 bases at V and 7 bases at J; junction bases unmatched: 5. This CDR3 spans 13 amino acids. The CDR3 DNA sequence: TGTGCCAGCAGGCGACAGGGGGCGGGTGAAGCTTTCTTT. This gives the protein CASRRQGAGEAFF.

This rearrangement joins TRBV7-2 to TRBJ2-7; D remains ambiguous. The CDR3 runs to 17 residues. The germline V gene has CDR1 SGHTA and CDR2 FQGNSA. Trimming took 1 base from V and 0 from J, leaving 16 bases between them. The CDR3 spells CASSLVGVLDYSYEQYF. The CDR3 DNA reads TGTGCCAGCAGCTTAGTAGGTGTTCTTGATTACTCCTACGAGCAGTACTTC. The full variable domain, rest sourced from reference TRBV7-2 and TRBJ2-7, is GAGVSQSPSNKVTEKGKDVELRCDPISGHTALYWYRQSLGQGLEFLIYFQGNSAPDKSGLPSDRFSAERTGGSVSTLTIQRTQQEDSAVYLCASSLVGVLDYSYEQYFGPGTRLTVT.

This clonotype was counted a few times. V gene TRBV7-2 combines with J gene TRBJ2-7; 9 nucleotides match TRBD2. The CDR3 loop spans 16 amino acids. In germline, CDR1 is SGHTA, CDR2 FQGNSA. The J segment lost 4 bases and the V segment lost 7 bases, leaving 14 bases of the junction unmatched. CDR3 region: CASTVSPSGAKYEQYF. As DNA, the CDR3 is TGTGCCAGCACCGTATCTCCTAGCGGGGCTAAGTACGAGCAGTACTTC.

This clonotype was seen more than once but under ten times. The rearrangement links TRBV28 to TRBJ2-7; D gene ambiguous. The CDR3 is made up of 13 amino acids. Germline CDR1 and CDR2: MDHEN and SYDVKM. Trimming pared 2 bases from V and 1 base from J, leaving 6 bases between. The CDR3 DNA sequence: TGTGCCAGCAGTTTAACCCGATCCTACGAGCAGTACTTC. Protein: CASSLTRSYEQYF.